The sequence of this T cell receptor beta chain was determined in a study of T cells in tuberculosis. As for the study in general: T cells were selected with CD1B tetramers loaded with glucose monomycolate.

Here immunoSEQ multiplex PCR was the method, and the copy in TCRdb shows in-frame clones only, minus some. The data show 30,000 or so clones, with nearly 90% seen just once and roughly 6% held by the top ten. Broader study findings: Classification accuracy was about 90% (AUROC over 0.85) with the GMM-specific repertoire. Active tuberculosis TCR-alpha repertoires lay closer to GMM-specific TCRs than IGRA-negative controls, suggesting clonal expansion. Active tuberculosis patients had shorter CDR3-alpha; the beta difference was nonsignificant.

Notes on this clone: Its specificity is unknown. An end of the junction does not agree with germline; a read error may underlie this.

Sequences were obtained from PBMCs. The TCR sequence derives from a donor between 10 and 35 years old with latent tuberculosis or without tuberculosis infection.

In DNA, the CDR3 is TGCGCCAGCACCTTGTGGGACAGGGGGAACCATGAGCAGTTCTTC. It specifies CASTLWDRGNHEQFF. The chain is built from TRBV5-1 and TRBJ2-1, with 11 bases aligning to TRBD1. The CDR3 is 15 amino acids. The germline CDR1 and CDR2 sequences are SGHRS and YFSETQ.